The rows below give T cell receptor beta chains drawn from one sample of a study of OX40 agonist ivuxolimab in advanced cancers. Profiled with immunoSEQ multiplex PCR; TCRdb holds only in-frame clones, not every one. The repertoire holds about 78,000 clones, with roughly 93% as singletons. This sample comprised CD4+ or CD8+ T cells sorted from blood, obtained in a trial of the OX40 agonist ivuxolimab. The receptors were gathered from an adult with an advanced solid tumor such as melanoma, head and neck, liver or kidney cancer. CDR3s include the opening cysteine and the closing phenylalanine or tryptophan. D genes are given only for firm matches. Clone sizes are given selectively: once, few, many, or a class where the clone is expanded.

CDR3nt: TGCACCAGCAGCCAACCGGGACTAGCGGGGGAAGATGTGGAGACCCAGTACTTC
CDR3aa: CTSSQPGLAGEDVETQYF
d_gene: -
j_gene: TRBJ2-5
v_gene: TRBV1
abundance: -

CDR3nt: TGTGCCAGCTCACCCAACAGGGGGCCAGAGACCCAGTACTTC
CDR3aa: CASSPNRGPETQYF
d_gene: TRBD1
j_gene: TRBJ2-5
v_gene: TRBV18
abundance: -

CDR3nt: TGTGCCAGCAGCCAAGGTCCTTCGGGCATTCAGTACTTC
CDR3aa: CASSQGPSGIQYF
d_gene: -
j_gene: TRBJ2-4
v_gene: TRBV4-2
abundance: -

CDR3nt: TGTGCCAGCAGCTTGGTGACAGCAATGAACACTGAAGCTTTCTTT
CDR3aa: CASSLVTAMNTEAFF
d_gene: -
j_gene: TRBJ1-1
v_gene: TRBV5-6
abundance: -

CDR3nt: TGTGCCAGCAGTTTATCGGTCTTCCGTATTAACACCGGGGAGCTGTTTTTT
CDR3aa: CASSLSVFRINTGELFF
d_gene: -
j_gene: TRBJ2-2
v_gene: TRBV27
abundance: -

CDR3nt: TGTGCCAGCAGCCATCCCGACAGGGTCGGGGACATTCAGTACTTC
CDR3aa: CASSHPDRVGDIQYF
d_gene: TRBD1
j_gene: TRBJ2-4
v_gene: TRBV5-6
abundance: -

CDR3nt: TGTGCCAGTAGTGCTCGGGAGGCGGGGTTCTCCTACGAGCAGTACTTC
CDR3aa: CASSAREAGFSYEQYF
d_gene: TRBD2
j_gene: TRBJ2-7
v_gene: TRBV19
abundance: -

CDR3nt: TGTGCCAGCAGCCATCGGTCAGGGCAGTTCGAGCAGTACTTC
CDR3aa: CASSHRSGQFEQYF
d_gene: -
j_gene: TRBJ2-7
v_gene: TRBV4-2
abundance: -

CDR3nt: TGTGCCAGCAGCCCTCAAGGCGGGACAGGGGTTCTCAACACCTTC
CDR3aa: CASSPQGGTGVLNTF
d_gene: TRBD1
j_gene: TRBJ1-2
v_gene: TRBV11-2
abundance: -

CDR3nt: TGTGCCAGCAGCCCAGCCGCCGCAACTAATGAAAAACTGTTTTTT
CDR3aa: CASSPAAATNEKLFF
d_gene: -
j_gene: TRBJ1-4
v_gene: TRBV5-4
abundance: -

CDR3nt: TGTGCTAGTGGCCCGGGGGGTTGGTTTAATGAGCAGTTCTTC
CDR3aa: CASGPGGWFNEQFF
d_gene: TRBD2
j_gene: TRBJ2-1
v_gene: TRBV12-5
abundance: -

CDR3nt: TGTGCCTGGAGTGTCCTGGGGGAGCAGTACTTC
CDR3aa: CAWSVLGEQYF
d_gene: -
j_gene: TRBJ2-7
v_gene: TRBV30
abundance: -

CDR3nt: TGTGCCTGGAGTTATATCGGGGGCTCCCCGGGTGGAAACACCATATATTTT
CDR3aa: CAWSYIGGSPGGNTIYF
d_gene: -
j_gene: TRBJ1-3
v_gene: TRBV30
abundance: -

CDR3nt: TGCGCCAGCAGCCAAGATCCGGTGGGGCGCAGGGCTGGCTACACCTTC
CDR3aa: CASSQDPVGRRAGYTF
d_gene: -
j_gene: TRBJ1-2
v_gene: TRBV4-1
abundance: -

CDR3nt: TGTGCCATCAGTGGGTCTAGACTCTTGAACACCGGGGAGCTGTTTTTT
CDR3aa: CAISGSRLLNTGELFF
d_gene: -
j_gene: TRBJ2-2
v_gene: TRBV10-3
abundance: -

CDR3nt: TGTGCCAGCAGCGCGGCGACAGGGGAGTCGTTCACTGAAGCTTTCTTT
CDR3aa: CASSAATGESFTEAFF
d_gene: TRBD1
j_gene: TRBJ1-1
v_gene: TRBV9
abundance: -

CDR3nt: TGCAGCGTCCACCGGAGGGGAAGCACTGAAGCTTTCTTT
CDR3aa: CSVHRRGSTEAFF
d_gene: -
j_gene: TRBJ1-1
v_gene: TRBV29-1
abundance: -

CDR3nt: TGTGCCAGCAGCTTAGGAATGGATTCCTATGGCTACACCTTC
CDR3aa: CASSLGMDSYGYTF
d_gene: -
j_gene: TRBJ1-2
v_gene: TRBV11-2
abundance: -

CDR3nt: TGTGCCAGCTCACCAGGGGAGCGGGCGATAGATACGCAGTATTTT
CDR3aa: CASSPGERAIDTQYF
d_gene: -
j_gene: TRBJ2-3
v_gene: TRBV18
abundance: few

CDR3nt: TGTGCCAGCAGTTTATTGGGCTCCTATGGCTACACCTTC
CDR3aa: CASSLLGSYGYTF
d_gene: -
j_gene: TRBJ1-2
v_gene: TRBV27
abundance: -

CDR3nt: TGCGCCAGCAGCTTGGCCAGACAGGGTGAAGCTTTCTTT
CDR3aa: CASSLARQGEAFF
d_gene: TRBD1
j_gene: TRBJ1-1
v_gene: TRBV5-1
abundance: -

CDR3nt: TGCAGCGAGGCACAGGGGCCCCACACTGAAGCTTTCTTT
CDR3aa: CSEAQGPHTEAFF
d_gene: TRBD1
j_gene: TRBJ1-1
v_gene: TRBV29-1
abundance: -

CDR3nt: TGTGCCAGCAGTGAGCCGGGACCGCGCTCCTACGAGCAGTACTTC
CDR3aa: CASSEPGPRSYEQYF
d_gene: -
j_gene: TRBJ2-7
v_gene: TRBV2
abundance: -

CDR3nt: TGTGCCAGCAGTTACGGACGGAACACTAACTATGGCTACACCTTC
CDR3aa: CASSYGRNTNYGYTF
d_gene: -
j_gene: TRBJ1-2
v_gene: TRBV6-5
abundance: -

CDR3nt: TGTGCCACCAGCAGAGCTGGAGGGGAAGAGACCCAGTACTTC
CDR3aa: CATSRAGGEETQYF
d_gene: -
j_gene: TRBJ2-5
v_gene: TRBV15
abundance: -

CDR3nt: TGTGCCAGTAGGGGCGCGGGATGGGGGCCCCAGCATTTT
CDR3aa: CASRGAGWGPQHF
d_gene: -
j_gene: TRBJ1-5
v_gene: TRBV19
abundance: -

CDR3nt: TGCGCCAGCAGTAGACTAGCGGGGCTTGGCAATGAGCAGTTCTTC
CDR3aa: CASSRLAGLGNEQFF
d_gene: TRBD2
j_gene: TRBJ2-1
v_gene: TRBV10-2
abundance: -

CDR3nt: TGTGCCAGCAGTGAAGGTGGGGGGGGGAGTCAATATACGCAGTATTTT
CDR3aa: CASSEGGGGSQYTQYF
d_gene: TRBD2
j_gene: TRBJ2-3
v_gene: TRBV25-1
abundance: once

CDR3nt: TGTGCCAGCAGTGTGCTAGCCTATAGCAATCAGCCCCAGCATTTT
CDR3aa: CASSVLAYSNQPQHF
d_gene: -
j_gene: TRBJ1-5
v_gene: TRBV6-1
abundance: -

CDR3nt: TGTGCCAGCAGTTACTCGGGAGGGAATTACGGCTACACCTTC
CDR3aa: CASSYSGGNYGYTF
d_gene: -
j_gene: TRBJ1-2
v_gene: TRBV6-6
abundance: -

CDR3nt: TGTGCTAGCAGCTTGGTGGCGGGGGCGGGCACAGATACGCAGTATTTT
CDR3aa: CASSLVAGAGTDTQYF
d_gene: -
j_gene: TRBJ2-3
v_gene: TRBV7-7
abundance: -

CDR3nt: TGTGCCAGCTCGGTGGGGTCTTACCCCTACAATGAGCAGTTCTTC
CDR3aa: CASSVGSYPYNEQFF
d_gene: -
j_gene: TRBJ2-1
v_gene: TRBV9
abundance: -

CDR3nt: TGCGCCAGCAGCTTGCTTAGGGACAGGGGACGGGAGCAGTACTTC
CDR3aa: CASSLLRDRGREQYF
d_gene: TRBD1
j_gene: TRBJ2-7
v_gene: TRBV5-1
abundance: -

CDR3nt: TGTGCCAGCAGGGAGTCCGGGGCCAACGTCCTGACTTTC
CDR3aa: CASRESGANVLTF
d_gene: -
j_gene: TRBJ2-6
v_gene: TRBV28
abundance: -

CDR3nt: TGTGCCAGCAGCTTAGCCCCGGACAGTCTCTATGGCTACACCTTC
CDR3aa: CASSLAPDSLYGYTF
d_gene: -
j_gene: TRBJ1-2
v_gene: TRBV7-2
abundance: -

CDR3nt: TGTGCCATCAGTGAGTCCCTAGCGGGCTCCTACAATGAGCAGTTCTTC
CDR3aa: CAISESLAGSYNEQFF
d_gene: TRBD2
j_gene: TRBJ2-1
v_gene: TRBV10-3
abundance: -

CDR3nt: TGTGCCAGCAGGCGGAGACTAGAAGGAAACAATGAGCAGTTCTTC
CDR3aa: CASRRRLEGNNEQFF
d_gene: -
j_gene: TRBJ2-1
v_gene: TRBV28
abundance: -

CDR3nt: TGTGCCAGCCTCGGGGGGTTGAACACAGATACGCAGTATTTT
CDR3aa: CASLGGLNTDTQYF
d_gene: TRBD2
j_gene: TRBJ2-3
v_gene: TRBV6-1
abundance: -

CDR3nt: TGTGCCAGTTTAGACAGGGAGGGAAAAAACATTCAGTACTTC
CDR3aa: CASLDREGKNIQYF
d_gene: -
j_gene: TRBJ2-4
v_gene: TRBV19
abundance: -

CDR3nt: TGCGCCAGCAGCCCCCGAACTAACTCTGGAAACACCATATATTTT
CDR3aa: CASSPRTNSGNTIYF
d_gene: -
j_gene: TRBJ1-3
v_gene: TRBV5-1
abundance: -

CDR3nt: TGTGCCACCAAGCGGGAAGGGGGCAATGAGCAGTTCTTC
CDR3aa: CATKREGGNEQFF
d_gene: -
j_gene: TRBJ2-1
v_gene: TRBV10-3
abundance: -

CDR3nt: TGTGCCAGCAGTTTAGCTCTTGGCGTTTGGGGCTACACCTTC
CDR3aa: CASSLALGVWGYTF
d_gene: -
j_gene: TRBJ1-2
v_gene: TRBV28
abundance: -

CDR3nt: TGTGCCAGCTCACTAGGACAGCGGGCTTCCTACAATGAGCAGTTCTTC
CDR3aa: CASSLGQRASYNEQFF
d_gene: -
j_gene: TRBJ2-1
v_gene: TRBV18
abundance: -

CDR3nt: TGTGCCAGCAGCTGGACTAGCGGGGGGCAGGGTGAGCAGTTCTTC
CDR3aa: CASSWTSGGQGEQFF
d_gene: TRBD2
j_gene: TRBJ2-1
v_gene: TRBV5-6
abundance: -

CDR3nt: TGTGCCAGCAGCCGGGACAGCTATAATTCACCCCTCCACTTT
CDR3aa: CASSRDSYNSPLHF
d_gene: TRBD1
j_gene: TRBJ1-6
v_gene: TRBV7-6
abundance: few

CDR3nt: TGTGCTAGTACTAGGGCGGGAGATGGCGGGGAGCTGTTTTTT
CDR3aa: CASTRAGDGGELFF
d_gene: TRBD2
j_gene: TRBJ2-2
v_gene: TRBV12-5
abundance: -

CDR3nt: TGTGCCAGCAGCGGAACTAGCGGGAGCTCCTACGAGCAGTACTTC
CDR3aa: CASSGTSGSSYEQYF
d_gene: TRBD2
j_gene: TRBJ2-7
v_gene: TRBV9
abundance: -

CDR3nt: TGCGCCAGCAGTCGGTCAGGGCCTGGCTACGAGCAGTACTTC
CDR3aa: CASSRSGPGYEQYF
d_gene: -
j_gene: TRBJ2-7
v_gene: TRBV10-1
abundance: -

CDR3nt: TGCAGCGCGGGGGGGAGGGACTTCAACACAGATACGCAGTATTTT
CDR3aa: CSAGGRDFNTDTQYF
d_gene: TRBD2
j_gene: TRBJ2-3
v_gene: TRBV29-1
abundance: -

CDR3nt: TGTGCCAGCTCACCACCGGTACTGACTAGCGGGGGAGATGAGCAGTTCTTC
CDR3aa: CASSPPVLTSGGDEQFF
d_gene: TRBD2
j_gene: TRBJ2-1
v_gene: TRBV18
abundance: once

CDR3nt: TGTGCCAGCAGCTTGGCTGGGACCCAGGTGACTGAAGCTTTCTTT
CDR3aa: CASSLAGTQVTEAFF
d_gene: -
j_gene: TRBJ1-1
v_gene: TRBV5-4
abundance: -

CDR3nt: TGTGCCATCAGCTCGGACAGGGACTATGGCTACACCTTC
CDR3aa: CAISSDRDYGYTF
d_gene: TRBD1
j_gene: TRBJ1-2
v_gene: TRBV10-3
abundance: -

CDR3nt: TGCAGCGTTCGCCACAGTGCCCAGGGAACTGAAGCTTTCTTT
CDR3aa: CSVRHSAQGTEAFF
d_gene: -
j_gene: TRBJ1-1
v_gene: TRBV29-1
abundance: once

CDR3nt: TGTGCCAGCTCACCACAGTTCGGACTAGCGGGGGCCAGGGGAGAGCAGTTCTTC
CDR3aa: CASSPQFGLAGARGEQFF
d_gene: TRBD2
j_gene: TRBJ2-1
v_gene: TRBV18
abundance: -

CDR3nt: TGTGCCAGCAGCCCGCAGTGGATCCGGGGGGACAATGAGCAGTTCTTC
CDR3aa: CASSPQWIRGDNEQFF
d_gene: TRBD2
j_gene: TRBJ2-1
v_gene: TRBV7-2
abundance: -

CDR3nt: TGCGCCAGCAGCCAAGATAGGGGGCAGGGGCTAGGAGAACTGTTTTTT
CDR3aa: CASSQDRGQGLGELFF
d_gene: TRBD1
j_gene: TRBJ1-4
v_gene: TRBV4-1
abundance: -

CDR3nt: TGTGCCATCAGTGGCCAGCCAGAGACCCAGTACTTC
CDR3aa: CAISGQPETQYF
d_gene: -
j_gene: TRBJ2-5
v_gene: TRBV10-3
abundance: -

CDR3nt: TGCGCCAGCAGCCAGGGACAATTGTTCCCTGAAGCTTTCTTT
CDR3aa: CASSQGQLFPEAFF
d_gene: -
j_gene: TRBJ1-1
v_gene: TRBV5-1
abundance: -

CDR3nt: TGTGCCAGTAGTATCCGGTCCGGGACCCTCAAAGGCGAGCAGTACTTC
CDR3aa: CASSIRSGTLKGEQYF
d_gene: -
j_gene: TRBJ2-7
v_gene: TRBV19
abundance: -

CDR3nt: TGCAGCGGGGACGCTGGCACAGATACGCAGTATTTT
CDR3aa: CSGDAGTDTQYF
d_gene: -
j_gene: TRBJ2-3
v_gene: TRBV29-1
abundance: once